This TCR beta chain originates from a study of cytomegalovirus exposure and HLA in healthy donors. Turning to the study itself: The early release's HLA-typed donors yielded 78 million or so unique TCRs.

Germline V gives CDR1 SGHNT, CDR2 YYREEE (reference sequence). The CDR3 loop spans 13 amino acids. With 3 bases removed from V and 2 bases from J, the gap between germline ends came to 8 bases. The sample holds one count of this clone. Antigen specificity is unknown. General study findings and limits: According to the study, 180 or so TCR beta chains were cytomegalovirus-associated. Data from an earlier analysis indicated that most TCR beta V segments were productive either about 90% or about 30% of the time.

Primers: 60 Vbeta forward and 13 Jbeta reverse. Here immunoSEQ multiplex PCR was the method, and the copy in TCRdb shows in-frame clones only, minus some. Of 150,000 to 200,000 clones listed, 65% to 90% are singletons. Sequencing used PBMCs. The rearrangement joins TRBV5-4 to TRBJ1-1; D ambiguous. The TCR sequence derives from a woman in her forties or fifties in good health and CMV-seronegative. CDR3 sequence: CASSSRLNTEAFF. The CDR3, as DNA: TGTGCCAGCAGCTCCAGGCTAAACACTGAAGCTTTCTTT.